One T cell receptor (beta chain) is described in this entry. How the authors handled the data: For nucleated cells, counts were estimated from reference gene primer amplification. Repertoires were generated with immunoSEQ multiplex PCR, while TCRdb's copy carries only in-frame clones and drops some. V, J and clone size are taken as reported in that table, and D and trimming were inferred from the DNA itself. Of 7,500 to 10,000 clones in the sample, roughly 79% were seen once. This sample was taken from a study of blood T cell repertoires in COVID-19. Study summary: Sources were T cells, B-cell-depleted T cells, or PBMCs; the material itself was cDNA or gDNA.

CDR3 length: 14 residues. Germline CDR1 and CDR2: LNHDA and SQIVND (reference sequence). V shed 8 bases and J shed 0 bases, with 11 bases lying between them. The rearrangement links TRBV19 to TRBJ1-5; weak D call: TRBD1 (5 bases). Sequencing used peripheral blood. This sequence originates from a human donor in a cohort sampled during active COVID-19. In DNA form, the CDR3 reads TGTGCCAGTTCAAGACAGTATAGCAATCAGCCCCAGCATTTT. Translation: CASSRQYSNQPQHF.